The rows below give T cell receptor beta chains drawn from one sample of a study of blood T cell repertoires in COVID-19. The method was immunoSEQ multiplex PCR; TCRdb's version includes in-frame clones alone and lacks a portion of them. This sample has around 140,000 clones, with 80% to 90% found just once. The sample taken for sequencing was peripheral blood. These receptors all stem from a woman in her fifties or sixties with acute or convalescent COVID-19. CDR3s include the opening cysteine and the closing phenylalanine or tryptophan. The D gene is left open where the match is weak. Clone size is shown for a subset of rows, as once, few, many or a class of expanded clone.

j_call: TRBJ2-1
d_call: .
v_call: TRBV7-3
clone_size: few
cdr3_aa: CASSLWGSATYNEQFF
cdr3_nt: TGTGCCAGCAGCTTATGGGGTAGCGCGACCTACAATGAGCAGTTCTTC

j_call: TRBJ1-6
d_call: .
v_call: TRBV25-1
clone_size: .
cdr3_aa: CASKQTALYSPLHF
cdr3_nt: TGTGCCAGCAAACAGACAGCTCTATATTCACCCCTCCACTTT

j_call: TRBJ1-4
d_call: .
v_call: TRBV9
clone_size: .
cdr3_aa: CASTPSTTRNEKLFF
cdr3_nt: TGTGCCAGCACCCCTAGTACCACACGTAATGAAAAACTGTTTTTT

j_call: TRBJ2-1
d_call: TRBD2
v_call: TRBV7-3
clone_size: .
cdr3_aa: CASSRTSGGLDEQFF
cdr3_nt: TGTGCCAGCAGCCGTACTAGCGGGGGGCTGGATGAGCAGTTCTTC

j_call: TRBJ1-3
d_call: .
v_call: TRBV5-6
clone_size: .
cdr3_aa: CASSYFSGSGNTIYF
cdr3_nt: TGTGCCAGCAGCTACTTCTCGGGCTCTGGAAACACCATATATTTT

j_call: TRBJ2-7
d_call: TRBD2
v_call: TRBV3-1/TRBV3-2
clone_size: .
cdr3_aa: CASSQDRLAGDEQYF
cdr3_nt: TGTGCCAGCAGCCAGGACCGACTAGCGGGGGACGAGCAGTACTTC

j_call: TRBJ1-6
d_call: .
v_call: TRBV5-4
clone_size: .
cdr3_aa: CASSSRTANNSPLHF
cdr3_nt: TGTGCCAGCAGCTCCCGGACAGCCAATAATTCACCCCTCCACTTT

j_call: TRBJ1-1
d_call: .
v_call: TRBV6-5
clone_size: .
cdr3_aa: CASSYSSTLNTEAFF
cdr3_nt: TGTGCCAGCAGTTACTCGTCTACTTTGAACACTGAAGCTTTCTTT

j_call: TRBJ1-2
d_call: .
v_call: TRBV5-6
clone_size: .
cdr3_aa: CASSLVEVSHYGYTF
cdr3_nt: TGTGCCAGCAGCTTGGTTGAAGTCAGTCACTATGGCTACACCTTC

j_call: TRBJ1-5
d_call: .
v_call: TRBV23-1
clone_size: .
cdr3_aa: CASSQSRSTLGPGQPQHF
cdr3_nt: TGCGCCAGCAGTCAATCTCGCAGTACGCTGGGGCCTGGTCAGCCCCAGCATTTT

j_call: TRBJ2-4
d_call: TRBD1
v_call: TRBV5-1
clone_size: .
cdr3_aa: CASSSRDRKNIQYF
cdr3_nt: TGCGCCAGCAGCTCTCGGGACAGGAAAAACATTCAGTACTTC

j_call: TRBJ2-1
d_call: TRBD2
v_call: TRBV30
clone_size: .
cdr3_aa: CAWRGLVNEQFF
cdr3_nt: TGTGCCTGGAGGGGACTAGTCAATGAGCAGTTCTTC

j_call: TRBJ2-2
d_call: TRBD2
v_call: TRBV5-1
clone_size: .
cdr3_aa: CASSLTSGSTGELFF
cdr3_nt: TGCGCCAGCAGCTTGACTAGCGGGAGCACCGGGGAGCTGTTTTTT

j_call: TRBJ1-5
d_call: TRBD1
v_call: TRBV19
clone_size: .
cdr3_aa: CASSMSRGGGQPQHF
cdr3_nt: TGTGCCAGTAGTATGAGTAGAGGGGGCGGTCAGCCCCAGCATTTT

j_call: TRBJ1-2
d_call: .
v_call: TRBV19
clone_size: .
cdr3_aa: CASSSSVGGYTF
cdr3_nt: TGTGCCAGTAGTAGTAGCGTCGGAGGCTACACCTTC

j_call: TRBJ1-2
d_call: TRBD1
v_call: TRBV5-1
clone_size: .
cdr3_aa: CASSLEDRGDYGYTF
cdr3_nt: TGCGCCAGCAGCTTGGAGGACAGGGGGGATTATGGCTACACCTTC

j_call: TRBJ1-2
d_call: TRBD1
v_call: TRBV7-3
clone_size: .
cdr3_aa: CASSSNPIGQGDGYTF
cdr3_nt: TGTGCCAGCAGCTCCAATCCCATAGGACAGGGGGACGGCTACACCTTC

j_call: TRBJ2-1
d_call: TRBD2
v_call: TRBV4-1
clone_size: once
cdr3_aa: CASSQDRRGTYNEQFF
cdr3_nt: TGCGCCAGCAGCCAAGATAGGCGGGGGACCTACAATGAGCAGTTCTTC

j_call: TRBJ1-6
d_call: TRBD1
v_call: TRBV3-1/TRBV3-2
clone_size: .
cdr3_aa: CASSQEGTGGSGSPLHF
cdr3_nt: TGTGCCAGCAGCCAAGAAGGGACAGGGGGCAGTGGTTCACCCCTCCACTTT

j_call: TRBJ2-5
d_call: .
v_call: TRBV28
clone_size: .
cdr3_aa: CASSFRVQETQYF
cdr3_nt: TGTGCCAGCAGTTTCCGGGTCCAAGAGACCCAGTACTTC

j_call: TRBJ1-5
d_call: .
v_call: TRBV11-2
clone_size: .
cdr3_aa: CASSLGTVSNQPQHF
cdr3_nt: TGTGCCAGCAGCTTAGGGACTGTCAGCAATCAGCCCCAGCATTTT

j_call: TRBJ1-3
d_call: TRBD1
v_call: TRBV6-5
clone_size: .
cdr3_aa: CASIIKQGGLNTIYF
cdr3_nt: TGTGCCAGCATTATAAAACAGGGGGGACTGAACACCATATATTTT

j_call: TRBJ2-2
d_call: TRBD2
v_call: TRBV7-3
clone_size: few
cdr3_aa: CASSLTSAGLNTGELFF
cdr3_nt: TGTGCCAGCAGCTTAACGTCAGCGGGGCTGAACACCGGGGAGCTGTTTTTT

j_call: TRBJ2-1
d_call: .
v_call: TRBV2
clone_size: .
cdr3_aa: CASDEDKQNNEQFF
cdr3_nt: TGTGCCAGTGATGAGGACAAACAAAACAATGAGCAGTTCTTC

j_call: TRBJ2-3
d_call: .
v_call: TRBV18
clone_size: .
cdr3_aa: CASSPNTQGYRTDTQYF
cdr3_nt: TGTGCCAGCTCACCAAATACACAGGGTTACCGGACAGATACGCAGTATTTT

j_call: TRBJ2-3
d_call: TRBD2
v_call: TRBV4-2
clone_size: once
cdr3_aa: CASSQTSGGPLSSTDTQYF
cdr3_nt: TGTGCCAGCAGCCAGACTAGCGGGGGGCCATTATCTAGCACAGATACGCAGTATTTT

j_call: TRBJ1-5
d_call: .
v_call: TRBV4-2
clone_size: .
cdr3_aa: CASSQAAVREPGNQPQHF
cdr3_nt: TGTGCCAGCAGCCAGGCAGCCGTCAGGGAACCCGGCAATCAGCCCCAGCATTTT

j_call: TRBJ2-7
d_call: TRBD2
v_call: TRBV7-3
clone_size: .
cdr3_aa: CASSFAGAPYEQYF
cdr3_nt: TGTGCCAGCAGCTTCGCGGGAGCTCCCTACGAGCAGTACTTC

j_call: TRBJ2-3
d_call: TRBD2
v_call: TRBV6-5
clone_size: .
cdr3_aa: CASTGLAGFTDTQYF
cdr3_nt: TGTGCCAGCACCGGCCTAGCGGGGTTCACAGATACGCAGTATTTT

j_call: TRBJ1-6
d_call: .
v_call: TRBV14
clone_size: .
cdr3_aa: CASSQERSSYNSPLHF
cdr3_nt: TGTGCCAGCAGCCAAGAAAGGAGCTCCTATAATTCACCCCTCCACTTT

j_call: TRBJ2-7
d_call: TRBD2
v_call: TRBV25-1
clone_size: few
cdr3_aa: CASSDGGFYEQYF
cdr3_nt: TGTGCCAGCAGTGACGGGGGGTTCTACGAGCAGTACTTC

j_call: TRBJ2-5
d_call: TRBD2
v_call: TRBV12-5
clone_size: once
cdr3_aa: CASGGTSGSGETQYF
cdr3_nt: TGTGCTAGTGGTGGGACTAGCGGGAGTGGAGAGACCCAGTACTTC

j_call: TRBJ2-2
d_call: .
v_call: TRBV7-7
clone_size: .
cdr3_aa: CASSPSAGELFF
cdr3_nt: TGTGCCAGCAGCCCCTCCGCCGGGGAGCTGTTTTTT

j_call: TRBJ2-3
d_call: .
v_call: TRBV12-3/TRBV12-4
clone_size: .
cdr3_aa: CASSSGTDTQYF
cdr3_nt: TGTGCCAGCAGTTCAGGGACAGATACGCAGTATTTT

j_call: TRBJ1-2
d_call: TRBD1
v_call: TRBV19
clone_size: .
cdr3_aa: CASSIGLGQGGSYTF
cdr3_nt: TGTGCCAGTAGTATTGGCCTGGGACAGGGAGGCAGCTACACCTTC

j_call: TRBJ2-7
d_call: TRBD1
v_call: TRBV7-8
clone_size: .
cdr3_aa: CASSLDRALPYEQYF
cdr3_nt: TGTGCCAGCAGCCTAGACAGGGCCCTTCCCTACGAGCAGTACTTC

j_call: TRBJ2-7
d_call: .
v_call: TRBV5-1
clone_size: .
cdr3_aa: CASSLQESYEQYF
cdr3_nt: TGCGCCAGCAGCTTGCAGGAATCCTACGAGCAGTACTTC

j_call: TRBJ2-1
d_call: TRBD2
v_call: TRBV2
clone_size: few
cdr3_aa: CASSVSSGNEQFF
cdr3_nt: TGTGCCAGCAGTGTCAGTAGCGGGAATGAGCAGTTCTTC

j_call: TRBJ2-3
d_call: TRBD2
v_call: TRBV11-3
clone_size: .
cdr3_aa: CASSPGTSRGTQYF
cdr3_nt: TGTGCCAGCAGCCCCGGGACTAGCCGTGGCACGCAGTATTTT

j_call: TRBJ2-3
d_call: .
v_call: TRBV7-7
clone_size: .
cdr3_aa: CASSFRITDTQYF
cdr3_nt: TGTGCCAGCAGCTTCCGTATCACAGATACGCAGTATTTT

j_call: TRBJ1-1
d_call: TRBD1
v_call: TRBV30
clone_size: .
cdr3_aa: CAWRLQGAGTEAFF
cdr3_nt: TGTGCCTGGAGGTTACAGGGGGCGGGCACTGAAGCTTTCTTT

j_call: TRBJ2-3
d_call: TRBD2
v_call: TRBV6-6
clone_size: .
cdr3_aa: CASSYWGGDGADTQYF
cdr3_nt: TGTGCCAGCAGTTACTGGGGAGGGGATGGGGCAGATACGCAGTATTTT

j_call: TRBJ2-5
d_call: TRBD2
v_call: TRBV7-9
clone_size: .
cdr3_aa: CASSVDGGGQETQYF
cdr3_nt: TGTGCCAGCAGCGTAGATGGGGGGGGCCAAGAGACCCAGTACTTC

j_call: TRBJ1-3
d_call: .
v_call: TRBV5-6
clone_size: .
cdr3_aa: CASSSTGGNTIYF
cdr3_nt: TGTGCCAGCAGCTCAACAGGGGGAAACACCATATATTTT

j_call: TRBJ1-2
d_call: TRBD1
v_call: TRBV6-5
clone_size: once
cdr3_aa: CASSLSAGTAYGYTF
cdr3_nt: TGTGCCAGCAGCCTCTCGGCCGGGACAGCGTATGGCTACACCTTC

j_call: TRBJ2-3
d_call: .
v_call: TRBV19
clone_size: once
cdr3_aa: CASSMYDLHQHTQYF
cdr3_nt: TGTGCCAGTAGTATGTATGACTTACATCAACATACGCAGTATTTT

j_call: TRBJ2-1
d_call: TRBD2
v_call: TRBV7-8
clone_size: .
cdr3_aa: CASSGTSGWNSYNEQFF
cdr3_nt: TGTGCCAGCAGCGGAACTAGCGGGTGGAACTCCTACAATGAGCAGTTCTTC

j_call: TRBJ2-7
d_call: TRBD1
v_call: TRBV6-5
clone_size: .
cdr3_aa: CASTMTTGAYEQYF
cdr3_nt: TGTGCCAGCACCATGACGACAGGGGCCTACGAGCAGTACTTC

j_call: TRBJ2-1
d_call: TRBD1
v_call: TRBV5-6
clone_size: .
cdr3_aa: CASSLVLDRGDPYNEQFF
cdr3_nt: TGTGCCAGCAGCTTGGTGTTGGACAGGGGGGACCCCTACAATGAGCAGTTCTTC

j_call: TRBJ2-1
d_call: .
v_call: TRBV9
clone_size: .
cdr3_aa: CASSVVELYNEQFF
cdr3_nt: TGTGCCAGCAGCGTAGTTGAGCTCTACAATGAGCAGTTCTTC

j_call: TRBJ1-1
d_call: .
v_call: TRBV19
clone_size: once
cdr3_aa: CASTLGQLNTEAFF
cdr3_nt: TGTGCCAGTACCCTTGGCCAACTGAACACTGAAGCTTTCTTT

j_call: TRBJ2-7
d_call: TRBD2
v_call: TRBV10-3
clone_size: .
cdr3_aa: CAISITSDYEQYF
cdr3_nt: TGTGCCATCAGTATCACTAGCGACTACGAGCAGTACTTC

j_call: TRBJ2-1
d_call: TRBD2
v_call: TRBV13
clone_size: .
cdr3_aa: CASSLATSGFYNEQFF
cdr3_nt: TGTGCCAGCAGCTTAGCCACTAGCGGGTTTTACAATGAGCAGTTCTTC

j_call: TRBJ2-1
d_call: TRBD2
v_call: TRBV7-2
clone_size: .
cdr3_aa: CASSFLAGQQFF
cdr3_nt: TGTGCCAGCAGCTTTTTAGCGGGCCAGCAGTTCTTC

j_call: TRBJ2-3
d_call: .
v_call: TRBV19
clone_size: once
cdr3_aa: CASSMGRPSTDTQYF
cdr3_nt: TGTGCCAGTAGTATGGGCAGGCCTAGCACAGATACGCAGTATTTT